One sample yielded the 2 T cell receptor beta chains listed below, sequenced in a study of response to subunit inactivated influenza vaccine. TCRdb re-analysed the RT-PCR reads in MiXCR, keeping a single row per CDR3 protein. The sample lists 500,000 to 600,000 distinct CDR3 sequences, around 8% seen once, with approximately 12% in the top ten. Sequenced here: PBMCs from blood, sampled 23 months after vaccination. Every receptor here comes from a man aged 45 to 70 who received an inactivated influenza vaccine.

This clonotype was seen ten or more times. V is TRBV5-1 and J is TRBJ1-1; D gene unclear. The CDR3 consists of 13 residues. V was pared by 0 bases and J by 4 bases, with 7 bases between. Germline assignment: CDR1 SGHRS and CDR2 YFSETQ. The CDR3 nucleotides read TGCGCCAGCAGCTTGGATTGGGGCACTGAAGCTTTCTTT. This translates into CASSLDWGTEAFF.

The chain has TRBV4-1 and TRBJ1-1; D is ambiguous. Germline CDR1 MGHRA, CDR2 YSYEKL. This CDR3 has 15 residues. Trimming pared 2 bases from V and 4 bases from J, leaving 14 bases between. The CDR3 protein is CASSQPSLGLTEAFF. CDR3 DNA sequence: TGCGCCAGCAGCCAACCCAGCCTTGGACTCACTGAAGCTTTCTTT.